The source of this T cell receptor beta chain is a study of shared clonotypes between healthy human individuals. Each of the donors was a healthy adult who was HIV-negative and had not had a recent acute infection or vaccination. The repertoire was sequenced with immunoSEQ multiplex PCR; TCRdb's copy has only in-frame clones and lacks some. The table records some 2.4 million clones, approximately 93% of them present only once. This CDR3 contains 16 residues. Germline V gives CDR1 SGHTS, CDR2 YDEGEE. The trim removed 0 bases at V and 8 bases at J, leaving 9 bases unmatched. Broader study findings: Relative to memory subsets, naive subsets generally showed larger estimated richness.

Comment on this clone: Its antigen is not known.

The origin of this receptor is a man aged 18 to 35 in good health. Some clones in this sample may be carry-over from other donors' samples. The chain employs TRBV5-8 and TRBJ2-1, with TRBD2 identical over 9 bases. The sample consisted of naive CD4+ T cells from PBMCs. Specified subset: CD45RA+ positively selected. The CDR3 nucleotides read TGTGCCAGCAGCTTGGCCTTTTCGCGACTAGCGGATGAGCAGTTCTTC. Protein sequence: CASSLAFSRLADEQFF.